This TCR beta chain was sequenced during a study of cytomegalovirus exposure and HLA in healthy donors. Whole-study results and caveats: Some V segments could not be told apart, so they were left out, TRBV6-2 and TRBV6-3 among them. In a later analysis, most CMV-associated TCR beta chains appeared HLA-restricted. In terms of immune exposure information, only CMV serostatus was available. Some TCR beta chains (more than 150 of them) were listed as cytomegalovirus-associated.

This clone was found once. Its antigen is still unknown. The primer mix had 60 Vbeta and 13 Jbeta primers. This table comes from immunoSEQ multiplex PCR, and its TCRdb copy is limited to in-frame clones, with some not included. Among around 200,000 clones, approximately 83% were seen once, and the ten largest hold roughly 10%. CDR1 is SGHRS, CDR2 YFSETQ, per germline. The CDR3 is 16 residues long. The V and J ends lost 4 bases and 4 bases, in that order; junction bases with no gene match: 8. Specimen: PBMCs. The clonotype originates from a woman in her 50s in good health and CMV-seropositive. The rearrangement uses TRBV5-1 and TRBJ1-6, with 7 bases aligning to TRBD1. The CDR3 DNA is TGCGCCAGCAGCGAGGGACAGAAGTTATATAATTCACCCCTCCACTTT. This codes for CASSEGQKLYNSPLHF.